The entry below describes one T cell receptor beta chain. At least ten counts were recorded for this clonotype. There is no known antigen for this receptor. Within one base of it there is no much larger clone, and no base qualities were kept. TCR cDNA was made using 5'RACE template switching, a step that added a universal primer site and unique molecular identifiers. Priming for cDNA synthesis came from both the TCR alpha and TCR beta constant segments. Library amplification involved two PCR steps, and the second step added sample barcodes and sequencing adapters. Sequencing of the libraries was done on either Illumina HiSeq 2500 (2x100 bp) or NovaSeq (2x150 bp). For the original study's pipeline: Reads were demultiplexed and collapsed into UMI consensus sequences with MIGEC, and V(D)J alignment was performed with MiXCR. Clonotypes responding to the vaccine were identified with edgeR on replicate PBMC samples, with the criteria of FDR below 0.01 and a log2 fold change above 5 up to day 15. Each bulk clonotype was labeled CD4 or CD8 based on which sequenced repertoire, CD4 or CD8, contained the clonotype at higher abundance. TCRdb reran the public reads through fastp at Q25 and MiXCR, keeping productive beta chains. Each CDR3 protein appears once, grouped with its most common genes and DNA. The V and J calls reflect TCRdb's pipeline rather than the authors' work. This sample lists about 120,000 distinct CDR3 sequences; 7.2% were detected once. Over 2.5% of the sample is held by the ten biggest clonotypes.

The record originates from a study of T cells after yellow fever vaccination (dated by TCRdb to the late 2010s). Looking at the study overall: Libraries from fractions with low cell numbers were prepared with the SMART-Seq v4 Ultra Low Input RNA kit. To track T-cell clones before and after primary and booster YFV17D yellow fever vaccination, bulk TCR alpha and beta repertoires were sequenced longitudinally. The cohort comprised two healthy male donors, one aged 18 to 29 and one aged 30 to 40 years. Bulk PBMC replicates and cell subsets were isolated from blood drawn at multiple timepoints before and after both primary and secondary immunization.

Study-wide findings and limitations: Computational filtering was needed because FACS-sorted repertoires could contain abundant contaminating clonotypes from the bulk population. The secondary T-cell response was weaker than the primary response but faster, peaking on day 5 instead of day 15. Only a couple of donors were included in the study, so the extent to which the findings can be generalized is limited. After the booster, most of the clones that had expanded following primary vaccination were detected again (almost 98% of CD4 and roughly nine tenths of CD8), which suggests that memory was broadly maintained. A small share of clonotypes occurred in both CD4 and CD8 compartments, likely arising from convergent recombination.

The treatment or condition label on this specimen signifies: live attenuated yellow fever vaccine strain. PBMCs were isolated from peripheral blood using a standard Ficoll-Paque protocol. Dynabeads CD4 and CD8 positive selection kits were used to isolate CD4 and CD8 T-cell fractions. RNA was extracted with TriZol from bulk PBMCs, CD4 and CD8 fractions, and dextramer-positive and dextramer-negative fractions. The sample in question was CD4+ T cells sorted from PBMCs, obtained about 41 days after the first yellow fever vaccination. The clonotype originates from a man younger than 35 who received the YFV17D yellow fever vaccine.

The CDR3 reads as follows: CASSWGETTDTQYF. The sequence in DNA is TGTGCCAGCAGTTGGGGCGAAACCACAGATACGCAGTATTTT. The chain employs TRBV9 and TRBJ2-3, with TRBD1 tentatively as D gene (5 bases match). The CDR3 sequence holds 14 residues, the cysteine and phenylalanine included. Left in the record is the CDR3 DNA by itself, 42 bases read in frame from the first base. V is reduced by 5 bases and J by 2 bases, leaving a spacing of 12 bases between them. CDR1 and CDR2 (SGDLS, YYNGEE) derive from the germline V gene.